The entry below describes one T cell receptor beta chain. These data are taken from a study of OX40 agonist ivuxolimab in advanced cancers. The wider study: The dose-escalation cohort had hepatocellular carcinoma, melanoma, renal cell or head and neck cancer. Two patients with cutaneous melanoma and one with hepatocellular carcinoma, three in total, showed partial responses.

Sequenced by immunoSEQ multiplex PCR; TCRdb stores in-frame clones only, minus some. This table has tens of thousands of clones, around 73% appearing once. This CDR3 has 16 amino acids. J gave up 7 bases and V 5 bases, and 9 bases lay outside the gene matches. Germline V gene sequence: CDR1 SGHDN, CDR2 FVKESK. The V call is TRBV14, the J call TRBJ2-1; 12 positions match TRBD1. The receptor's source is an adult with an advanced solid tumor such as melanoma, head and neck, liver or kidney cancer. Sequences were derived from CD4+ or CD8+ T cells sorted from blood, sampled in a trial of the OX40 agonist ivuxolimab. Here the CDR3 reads CASSFPGTGGLNEQFF. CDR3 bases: TGTGCCAGCAGCTTCCCCGGGACAGGGGGCTTGAATGAGCAGTTCTTC.